These 2 T cell receptor beta chains originate from one sample sequenced in a study of CD8 T cells in Susac syndrome. Random hexamers were used to reverse transcribe an amount of roughly 0.45 to 1 ug RNA. TCRdb recomputed calls from the immunoSEQ multiplex PCR reads with MiXCR, one row per CDR3 protein. The table includes 150,000 to 200,000 distinct CDR3 sequences, 85% to 95% detected once. The sequencing sample was made of CD4+ T cells from PBMCs. These receptors all come from a human donor in good health.

The chain combines TRBV14 with TRBJ1-6; 9 nucleotides match TRBD1. V lost 4 bases and J lost 8; bases outside the gene matches: 6. The CDR3 consists of 15 residues. Germline CDR1 SGHDN, CDR2 FVKESK. The DNA of the CDR3 is TGTGCCAGCAGCCGGGACAGGGTAGGGGATTCACCCCTCCACTTT. It is translated as CASSRDRVGDSPLHF.

This chain uses TRBV5-1 with TRBJ2-7; 7 bases map to TRBD1. V shed 0 bases, J shed 4 bases, and the junction held 16 bases outside the gene matches. Germline CDR1 and CDR2: SGHRS and YFSETQ. The CDR3 length is 18 residues. The CDR3 DNA follows: TGCGCCAGCAGCTTGGGAGACCACGGGACAGCGACCCGGTACGAGCAGTACTTC. Protein: CASSLGDHGTATRYEQYF.